This T cell receptor beta chain was found in a study of Graves' ophthalmopathy and Graves' hyperthyroidism. For the study at large: Peripheral blood samples were taken at initial diagnosis, before any treatment. Points from the study as a whole: The model reached approximately 71% sensitivity and about 72% specificity for predicting ophthalmopathy progression. A classifier, a 13-signature model, separated ophthalmopathy from stable hyperthyroidism with nearly 90% sensitivity and 75% to 83% specificity.

RNA transcripts yielded amplified TCR beta CDR3 regions. A first-round RT-PCR used HTBI primers, followed by a second-round multiplex PCR. TCRdb re-analysed the multiplex PCR reads in MiXCR, keeping a single row per CDR3 protein. In the table there are about 620,000 distinct CDR3 sequences, approximately 22% of which are singletons. Hyperthyroidism was new, under 2 months, in patients aged 18 to 65. In regard to this clonotype: Its specificity is unknown.

Per germline, CDR1 SGHAT and CDR2 FQDESV (reference sequence). Trimming cost V 3 bases and J 2 bases; bases outside gene matches: 8. This CDR3 contains 16 residues. The sequence came from a woman aged 18-29 years with stable Graves' hyperthyroidism. Some clones in this sample may be carry-over from other donors' samples. Material for sequencing was peripheral blood. The J gene is TRBJ2-7, the V gene TRBV11-1; 9 positions agree with TRBD1. The CDR3: CASSFIMGTGTYEQYF. CDR3 coding DNA: TGTGCCAGCAGCTTCATAATGGGGACAGGGACCTACGAGCAGTACTTC.